This T cell receptor beta chain was sequenced for a study of CD8+ T cells in alopecia areata. Study overall: Twice a day, 5 to 10 mg of oral tofacitinib was administered to treated patients.

cDNA prepared by RNA extraction and subsequent reverse transcription served as the template for sequencing. Data came from immunoSEQ multiplex PCR; TCRdb stores just in-frame clones and leaves some out. The repertoire consists of 220,000 or so clones, with approximately 52% occurring once and the leading ten covering 0.45%. This clone was seen a few times. The antigen is unknown. Notes on the study in general: Lesional tissue from the scalp (especially in alopecia totalis/universalis) showed higher clonality than normal scalp. Against the mouse data, patients shared TCRs less clearly, possibly for HLA reasons. Scalp samples also contribute reads from the resident alphabeta T cells found in normal skin.

The CDR3 is made up of 14 amino acids. The germline V gene has CDR1 SGDLS and CDR2 YYNGEE. V was trimmed by 4 bases and J by 6 bases, leaving 13 bases between them. This receptor was taken from a human donor with alopecia areata. The material sequenced was CD4+ T cells sorted from blood, taken at week 0. V gene TRBV9 combines with J gene TRBJ2-2; maybe TRBD1 (6 bases). The CDR3 nucleotides are TGTGCCAGCAGCTCCAGGGGCGAGGCCGGGGAGCTGTTTTTT. Its protein is CASSSRGEAGELFF.